The next 16 T cell receptor beta chains were all read from a single sample in a study of beta chain features in type 1 diabetes. Sequencing targeted expressed TCRB transcripts, as all isolated RNA had been reverse transcribed. Only in-frame clones appear in the TCRdb table, and some are missing; sequencing was by immunoSEQ multiplex PCR. The sample carries 240,000 or so clones, around 14% recorded once. These receptors' antigens are unknown. Study outcomes and limitations: People with Type 1 diabetes carried modestly yet significantly shorter TCRB CDR3s in all four CD4+ subsets.

Material for sequencing was naive CD4+ T cells from blood. These receptors were taken from a man aged 25-45 years with type 1 diabetes.

This clone has just a few counts. CDR3 sequence reads: CASSVASGTSYNEQFF. CDR3 DNA sequence: TGTGCCAGCAGCGTCGCTAGCGGGACTTCCTACAATGAGCAGTTCTTC. V usage is TRBV7-9 and J usage is TRBJ2-1; 9 nucleotides align to TRBD2. In germline, CDR1 is SEHNR, CDR2 FQNEAQ (reference sequence). There are 16 residues in the CDR3. J was trimmed by 1 base and V by 5 bases; bases with no gene match: 6. Together with reference TRBV7-9 and TRBJ2-1, the CDR3 gives the full variable domain: DTGVSQNPRHKITKRGQNVTFRCDPISEHNRLYWYRQTLGQGPEFLTYFQNEAQLEKSRLLSDRFSAERPKGSFSTLEIQRTEQGDSAMYLCASSVASGTSYNEQFFGPGTRLTVL.

J is TRBJ2-2 and V is TRBV4-1, with 10 positions matching TRBD1. V lost 3 bases to trimming and J lost 5 bases; unmatched junction nucleotides: 3. The germline gives CDR1 MGHRA, CDR2 YSYEKL. This CDR3 spans 15 amino acids. CDR3 sequence (DNA): TGCGCCAGCAGCCAGGGACAGGGGCCGACCGGGGAGCTGTTTTTT. This sequence encodes CASSQGQGPTGELFF.

The chain is built from TRBV6-6 and TRBJ1-5, with no clear D. Germline-derived CDR1 and CDR2 are MNHNY and SVGAGI (reference sequence). The CDR3 length is 15 residues. Trimming shortened V by 6 bases and J by 0 bases, and 12 bases separated the two germline ends. CDR3 in amino acids: CASSQDWDSNQPQHF. DNA of the CDR3: TGTGCCAGCAGCCAGGACTGGGATAGCAATCAGCCCCAGCATTTT.

This clone showed up just a few times. The chain is built from TRBV5-1 and TRBJ2-5; tentatively, D is TRBD1 (5 bases). Germline CDR1 reads SGHRS; CDR2 reads YFSETQ. The CDR3 consists of 12 residues. V was pared by 0 bases and J by 5 bases, with 5 bases between. The CDR3 reads CASSLGQETQYF. The CDR3 DNA follows: TGCGCCAGCAGCTTGGGACAGGAGACCCAGTACTTC.

In DNA form, the CDR3 reads TGTGCCAGCAGCTCACAGGACGGGAACACTGAAGCTTTCTTT. This translates into CASSSQDGNTEAFF. The chain uses TRBV7-9 and TRBJ1-1; perhaps TRBD1 as D (5 bases). This CDR3 region has 14 residues. The germline V and J ends were trimmed by 4 bases and 1 base, with 10 bases remaining between them. Germline loops: CDR1 SEHNR, CDR2 FQNEAQ (reference sequence).

This clone was detected a few times. V is TRBV7-2 and J is TRBJ2-7; 11 nucleotides match TRBD2. Germline values: CDR1 SGHTA, CDR2 FQGNSA. The length of the CDR3 is 18 residues. The V and J ends lost 0 bases and 0 bases, in that order; junction bases with no gene match: 7. The DNA for the CDR3 is TGTGCCAGCAGCTTAGCGTTTGCTAGCGGGGGGAACTCCTACGAGCAGTACTTC. Translation gives CASSLAFASGGNSYEQYF.

This chain uses TRBV4-2 with TRBJ1-4; 7 bases are shared with TRBD1. The CDR3 loop spans 15 amino acids. Unmatched junction bases numbered 4, after V lost 5 bases and J lost 1 base. Looked up from germline, CDR1 is LGHNA and CDR2 is YNFKEQ. CDR3 nucleotide sequence: TGTGCCAGCAGCGGACGACAGGGAACTAATGAAAAACTGTTTTTT. Translated, it gives CASSGRQGTNEKLFF.

CDR3 nucleotides: TGTGCCAGCAGCCTCGACAGGACCACAGATACGCAGTATTTT. It specifies CASSLDRTTDTQYF. The V and J genes are TRBV5-4 and TRBJ2-3; a possible D gene is TRBD1 (6 bases). This CDR3 is built from 14 residues. CDR1 and CDR2 from the germline V gene are SGHNT and YYREEE (reference sequence). The ends were cut back, 4 bases at V and 2 bases at J, with 11 bases in the middle.

V and J are TRBV20-1 and TRBJ1-1, with D maybe TRBD1 (5 bases). Germline CDR1 reads DFQATT; CDR2 reads SNEGSKA (reference sequence). With 1 base removed from V and 9 bases from J, the gap between germline ends came to 9 bases. This CDR3 is 11 amino acids long. DNA for the CDR3: TGCAGTGCTAGAGCCGGGACTAAAGCTTTCTTT. Translation gives CSARAGTKAFF.

V and J are TRBV5-4 and TRBJ2-3; D gene unclear. V lost 0 bases and J 4 bases, leaving 21 bases between the germline ends. Germline loops: CDR1 SGHNT, CDR2 YYREEE (reference sequence). This CDR3 contains 18 residues. The CDR3 DNA is TGTGCCAGCAGCTTGGGCGCCGAACGACTTGTCCGGGCAGATACGCAGTATTTT. It codes for CASSLGAERLVRADTQYF.

The chain links TRBV7-2 to TRBJ1-3; D is unclear. V shed 2 bases and J shed 4 bases, with 6 bases lying between them. This CDR3 has 13 amino acids. In germline, CDR1 is SGHTA, CDR2 FQGNSA. The CDR3 DNA follows: TGTGCCAGCAGCTTAACAGACGGAAACACCATATATTTT. Its protein is CASSLTDGNTIYF.

The chain has TRBV9 and TRBJ1-2; TRBD1 matches at 8 bases. V lost 4 bases and J lost 5; bases outside the gene matches: 7. CDR1 and CDR2 from the germline V gene are SGDLS and YYNGEE. This CDR3 comprises 14 residues. The CDR3 sequence is CASSPQGAGYGYTF. The CDR3 DNA sequence: TGTGCCAGCAGCCCTCAGGGGGCGGGGTATGGCTACACCTTC. Variable domain in full (rest from reference TRBV9 and TRBJ1-2): DSGVTQTPKHLITATGQRVTLRCSPRSGDLSVYWYQQSLDQGLQFLIQYYNGEERAKGNILERFSAQQFPDLHSELNLSSLELGDSALYFCASSPQGAGYGYTFGSGTRLTVV.

This clone appeared a few times. This chain links TRBV5-6 with TRBJ1-1; a possible D gene is TRBD1 (6 bases). V was pared by 5 bases and J by 3 bases, with 17 bases between. Germline loops: CDR1 SGHDT, CDR2 YYEEEE. The CDR3 sequence is 15 residues long. CDR3 in DNA: TGTGCCAGCAGTGCCATCAGGGGCTACGACACTGAAGCTTTCTTT. Translation gives CASSAIRGYDTEAFF.

J is TRBJ2-1 and V is TRBV11-3; D possibly corresponds to TRBD1 (7 bases). V lost 4 bases and J lost 8, with 12 bases in between. The CDR3 contains 13 residues. Germline loops: CDR1 SGHNT, CDR2 YENEEA. CDR3 bases: TGTGCCAGCAGCTCCGGAGGGGGCTATGAGCAGTTCTTC. Translated: CASSSGGGYEQFF.

This clone was counted once. The genes are TRBV30 and TRBJ1-5, with a weak D call TRBD1 (6 bases). The germline V and J ends were trimmed by 0 bases and 0 bases, with 12 bases remaining between them. This CDR3 is 16 amino acids long. The germline gives CDR1 GTSNPN, CDR2 SVGIG (reference sequence). In DNA form, the CDR3 reads TGTGCCTGGAGTGTACGGCAGGGGTATAGCAATCAGCCCCAGCATTTT. This codes for CAWSVRQGYSNQPQHF.

This clone was seen a few times. The genes are TRBV11-2 and TRBJ2-2; TRBD2 matches 12 bases. The germline V gene has CDR1 SGHAT and CDR2 FQNNGV. Losses at the gene ends were 7 bases for V and 6 bases for J; bases not matched to a gene: 6. This CDR3 comprises 15 residues. CDR3 loop: CASTSSGGAAGELFF. CDR3 nucleotide sequence: TGTGCCAGCACCTCTAGCGGGGGGGCTGCCGGGGAGCTGTTTTTT.